Following are 5 T cell receptor beta chains from one sample sequenced in a study of identical twins. TCRdb reprocessed the 5' RACE reads with MiXCR, giving one entry per CDR3 protein. The table has 450,000 or so distinct CDR3 sequences, about 18% seen once; the top ten hold around 12%. The sequenced sample consisted of naive T cells sorted from blood. Every receptor here comes from a man aged 50-59 years in good health.

This clonotype has more than one count but fewer than ten. The J gene is TRBJ2-2, the V gene TRBV7-8; 9 bases are a match to TRBD2. V shed 4 bases and J 0 bases; nucleotides not matched to a gene: 3. This CDR3 is built from 16 residues. Germline assignment: CDR1 SGHVS and CDR2 FQNEAQ. CDR3 DNA: TGTGCCAGCAGCTATCGACTAGCGGCGAACACCGGGGAGCTGTTTTTT. This codes for CASSYRLAANTGELFF.

This clonotype was counted many times. The chain employs TRBV7-2 and TRBJ2-6; D is possibly TRBD2 (7 bases). The CDR3 extends over 14 amino acids. Germline V lookup: CDR1 SGHTA, CDR2 FQGNSA. CDR3 in amino acids: CAGGALDTFNVLTF. The CDR3 DNA reads TGTGCGGGGGGGGCCCTGGACACCTTCAACGTCCTGACTTTC.

There are a few counts of this clonotype. The chain uses TRBV6-6 and TRBJ1-1, with a possible D match to TRBD1 (6 bases). The V end was cut by 7 bases, the J end by 5 bases, with 8 bases between. CDR3 length: 11 residues. CDR1 MNHNY and CDR2 SVGAGI come from the germline V gene (reference sequence). The CDR3 loop is CASKGETEAFF. The CDR3 DNA reads TGTGCCAGCAAGGGGGAAACTGAAGCTTTCTTT.

This clonotype showed up many times. This chain uses TRBV12-3 or TRBV12-4 with TRBJ2-2; 11 nucleotides agree with TRBD1. The CDR3 consists of 16 residues. Trimming cost V 6 bases and J 4 bases; bases outside gene matches: 7. The CDR3: CASRLGQGAITGELFF. In DNA form, the CDR3 reads TGTGCCAGCAGGCTAGGACAGGGGGCGATCACCGGGGAGCTGTTTTTT.

J is TRBJ2-2 and V is TRBV10-3; D is ambiguous. Germline V lookup: CDR1 ENHRY, CDR2 SYGVKD. V was shortened by 8 bases and J by 2 bases, with 6 bases between the two germline ends. The length of the CDR3 is 12 residues. This CDR3 is CAISQNTGELFF. In DNA form, the CDR3 reads TGTGCCATCTCGCAAAACACCGGGGAGCTGTTTTTT.